Listed below are T cell receptor beta chains from one sample, sequenced in a study of response to subunit inactivated influenza vaccine. TCRdb called the RT-PCR reads again in MiXCR, with one record for every CDR3 protein. The sample lists fewer than 800,000 distinct CDR3 sequences; approximately 14% were seen once. The material sequenced was PBMCs from blood, taken less than 13 days after vaccination. These receptors were obtained from a man in his fifties who received an inactivated influenza vaccine. Both conserved end residues are part of each CDR3. The D gene is left open where the match is weak.

d_gene	v_gene	j_gene	CDR3aa
.	TRBV12-3/TRBV12-4	TRBJ1-4	CASSFSRGAGKLFF
.	TRBV9	TRBJ2-7	CASSVDASSSYEQYF
.	TRBV10-3	TRBJ2-3	CAISLTGGELAGIDTQYF
.	TRBV30	TRBJ2-7	CAWSSGLEQYF
TRBD2	TRBV11-2	TRBJ2-1	CASTTSGRAYNEQFF
.	TRBV6-2/TRBV6-3	TRBJ1-5	CASRRSQGFNQPQHF
.	TRBV18	TRBJ2-2	CASSPQGDTGELFF
.	TRBV2	TRBJ1-5	CASSTFELGPQHF
TRBD1	TRBV3-1	TRBJ2-2	CASRPTGGAGELFF
TRBD1	TRBV12-3/TRBV12-4	TRBJ1-2	CASSSPGQANYGYTF
.	TRBV10-3	TRBJ2-1	CAIRSGTRYNEQFF
TRBD1	TRBV4-1	TRBJ2-5	CASSRSASRGQGEETQYF
TRBD2	TRBV6-2/TRBV6-3	TRBJ2-3	CASRPGLGLSTDTQYF
TRBD1	TRBV7-6	TRBJ2-3	CASSLAYPGGGADTQYF
TRBD1	TRBV20-1	TRBJ2-3	CSARQGFGTDTQYF
.	TRBV11-2	TRBJ2-5	CASSLISGRGYQETQYF
TRBD2	TRBV7-2	TRBJ2-3	CASSSGSGGRDTQYF
.	TRBV11-2	TRBJ2-2	CASSLWVAAKNTGELFF
.	TRBV12-3/TRBV12-4	TRBJ1-5	CASSSSSGQPQHF
TRBD1	TRBV7-9	TRBJ2-7	CASSFTTTGGRNYEQYF
.	TRBV4-3	TRBJ2-3	CASSQGQTSDTQYF
TRBD1	TRBV7-2	TRBJ1-1	CASSSARGAFF
TRBD1	TRBV5-6	TRBJ1-6	CASSLDSGTGRSPLHF
TRBD1	TRBV20-1	TRBJ1-2	CSANRDSINYGYTF
.	TRBV4-3	TRBJ1-1	CASSQDPGAYRTEAFF
.	TRBV5-1	TRBJ2-3	CASSFLGGSTDTQYF
.	TRBV5-1	TRBJ1-1	CASRKDNMGTEAFF
.	TRBV5-6	TRBJ1-1	CASSLERNRGLRNTEAFF